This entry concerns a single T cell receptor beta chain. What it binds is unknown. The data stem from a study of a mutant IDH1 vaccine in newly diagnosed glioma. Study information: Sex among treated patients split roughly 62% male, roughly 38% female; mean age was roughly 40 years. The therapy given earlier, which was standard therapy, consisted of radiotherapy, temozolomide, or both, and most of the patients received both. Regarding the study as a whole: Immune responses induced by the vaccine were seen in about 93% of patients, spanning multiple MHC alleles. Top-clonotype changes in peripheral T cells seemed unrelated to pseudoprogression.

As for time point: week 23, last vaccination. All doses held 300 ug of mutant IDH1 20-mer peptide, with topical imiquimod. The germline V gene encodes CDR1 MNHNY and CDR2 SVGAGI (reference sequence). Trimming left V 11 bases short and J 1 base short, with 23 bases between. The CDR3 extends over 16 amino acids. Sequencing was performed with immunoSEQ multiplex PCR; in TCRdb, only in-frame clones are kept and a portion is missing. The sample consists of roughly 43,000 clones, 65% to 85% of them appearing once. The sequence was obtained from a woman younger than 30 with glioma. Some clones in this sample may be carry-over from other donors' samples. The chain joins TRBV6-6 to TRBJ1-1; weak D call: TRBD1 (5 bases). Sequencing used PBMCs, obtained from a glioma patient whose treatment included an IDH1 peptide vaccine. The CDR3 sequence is CAGNSGGRQPNTEAFF. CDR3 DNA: TGTGCCGGGAATTCCGGGGGGAGGCAGCCGAACACTGAAGCTTTCTTT.